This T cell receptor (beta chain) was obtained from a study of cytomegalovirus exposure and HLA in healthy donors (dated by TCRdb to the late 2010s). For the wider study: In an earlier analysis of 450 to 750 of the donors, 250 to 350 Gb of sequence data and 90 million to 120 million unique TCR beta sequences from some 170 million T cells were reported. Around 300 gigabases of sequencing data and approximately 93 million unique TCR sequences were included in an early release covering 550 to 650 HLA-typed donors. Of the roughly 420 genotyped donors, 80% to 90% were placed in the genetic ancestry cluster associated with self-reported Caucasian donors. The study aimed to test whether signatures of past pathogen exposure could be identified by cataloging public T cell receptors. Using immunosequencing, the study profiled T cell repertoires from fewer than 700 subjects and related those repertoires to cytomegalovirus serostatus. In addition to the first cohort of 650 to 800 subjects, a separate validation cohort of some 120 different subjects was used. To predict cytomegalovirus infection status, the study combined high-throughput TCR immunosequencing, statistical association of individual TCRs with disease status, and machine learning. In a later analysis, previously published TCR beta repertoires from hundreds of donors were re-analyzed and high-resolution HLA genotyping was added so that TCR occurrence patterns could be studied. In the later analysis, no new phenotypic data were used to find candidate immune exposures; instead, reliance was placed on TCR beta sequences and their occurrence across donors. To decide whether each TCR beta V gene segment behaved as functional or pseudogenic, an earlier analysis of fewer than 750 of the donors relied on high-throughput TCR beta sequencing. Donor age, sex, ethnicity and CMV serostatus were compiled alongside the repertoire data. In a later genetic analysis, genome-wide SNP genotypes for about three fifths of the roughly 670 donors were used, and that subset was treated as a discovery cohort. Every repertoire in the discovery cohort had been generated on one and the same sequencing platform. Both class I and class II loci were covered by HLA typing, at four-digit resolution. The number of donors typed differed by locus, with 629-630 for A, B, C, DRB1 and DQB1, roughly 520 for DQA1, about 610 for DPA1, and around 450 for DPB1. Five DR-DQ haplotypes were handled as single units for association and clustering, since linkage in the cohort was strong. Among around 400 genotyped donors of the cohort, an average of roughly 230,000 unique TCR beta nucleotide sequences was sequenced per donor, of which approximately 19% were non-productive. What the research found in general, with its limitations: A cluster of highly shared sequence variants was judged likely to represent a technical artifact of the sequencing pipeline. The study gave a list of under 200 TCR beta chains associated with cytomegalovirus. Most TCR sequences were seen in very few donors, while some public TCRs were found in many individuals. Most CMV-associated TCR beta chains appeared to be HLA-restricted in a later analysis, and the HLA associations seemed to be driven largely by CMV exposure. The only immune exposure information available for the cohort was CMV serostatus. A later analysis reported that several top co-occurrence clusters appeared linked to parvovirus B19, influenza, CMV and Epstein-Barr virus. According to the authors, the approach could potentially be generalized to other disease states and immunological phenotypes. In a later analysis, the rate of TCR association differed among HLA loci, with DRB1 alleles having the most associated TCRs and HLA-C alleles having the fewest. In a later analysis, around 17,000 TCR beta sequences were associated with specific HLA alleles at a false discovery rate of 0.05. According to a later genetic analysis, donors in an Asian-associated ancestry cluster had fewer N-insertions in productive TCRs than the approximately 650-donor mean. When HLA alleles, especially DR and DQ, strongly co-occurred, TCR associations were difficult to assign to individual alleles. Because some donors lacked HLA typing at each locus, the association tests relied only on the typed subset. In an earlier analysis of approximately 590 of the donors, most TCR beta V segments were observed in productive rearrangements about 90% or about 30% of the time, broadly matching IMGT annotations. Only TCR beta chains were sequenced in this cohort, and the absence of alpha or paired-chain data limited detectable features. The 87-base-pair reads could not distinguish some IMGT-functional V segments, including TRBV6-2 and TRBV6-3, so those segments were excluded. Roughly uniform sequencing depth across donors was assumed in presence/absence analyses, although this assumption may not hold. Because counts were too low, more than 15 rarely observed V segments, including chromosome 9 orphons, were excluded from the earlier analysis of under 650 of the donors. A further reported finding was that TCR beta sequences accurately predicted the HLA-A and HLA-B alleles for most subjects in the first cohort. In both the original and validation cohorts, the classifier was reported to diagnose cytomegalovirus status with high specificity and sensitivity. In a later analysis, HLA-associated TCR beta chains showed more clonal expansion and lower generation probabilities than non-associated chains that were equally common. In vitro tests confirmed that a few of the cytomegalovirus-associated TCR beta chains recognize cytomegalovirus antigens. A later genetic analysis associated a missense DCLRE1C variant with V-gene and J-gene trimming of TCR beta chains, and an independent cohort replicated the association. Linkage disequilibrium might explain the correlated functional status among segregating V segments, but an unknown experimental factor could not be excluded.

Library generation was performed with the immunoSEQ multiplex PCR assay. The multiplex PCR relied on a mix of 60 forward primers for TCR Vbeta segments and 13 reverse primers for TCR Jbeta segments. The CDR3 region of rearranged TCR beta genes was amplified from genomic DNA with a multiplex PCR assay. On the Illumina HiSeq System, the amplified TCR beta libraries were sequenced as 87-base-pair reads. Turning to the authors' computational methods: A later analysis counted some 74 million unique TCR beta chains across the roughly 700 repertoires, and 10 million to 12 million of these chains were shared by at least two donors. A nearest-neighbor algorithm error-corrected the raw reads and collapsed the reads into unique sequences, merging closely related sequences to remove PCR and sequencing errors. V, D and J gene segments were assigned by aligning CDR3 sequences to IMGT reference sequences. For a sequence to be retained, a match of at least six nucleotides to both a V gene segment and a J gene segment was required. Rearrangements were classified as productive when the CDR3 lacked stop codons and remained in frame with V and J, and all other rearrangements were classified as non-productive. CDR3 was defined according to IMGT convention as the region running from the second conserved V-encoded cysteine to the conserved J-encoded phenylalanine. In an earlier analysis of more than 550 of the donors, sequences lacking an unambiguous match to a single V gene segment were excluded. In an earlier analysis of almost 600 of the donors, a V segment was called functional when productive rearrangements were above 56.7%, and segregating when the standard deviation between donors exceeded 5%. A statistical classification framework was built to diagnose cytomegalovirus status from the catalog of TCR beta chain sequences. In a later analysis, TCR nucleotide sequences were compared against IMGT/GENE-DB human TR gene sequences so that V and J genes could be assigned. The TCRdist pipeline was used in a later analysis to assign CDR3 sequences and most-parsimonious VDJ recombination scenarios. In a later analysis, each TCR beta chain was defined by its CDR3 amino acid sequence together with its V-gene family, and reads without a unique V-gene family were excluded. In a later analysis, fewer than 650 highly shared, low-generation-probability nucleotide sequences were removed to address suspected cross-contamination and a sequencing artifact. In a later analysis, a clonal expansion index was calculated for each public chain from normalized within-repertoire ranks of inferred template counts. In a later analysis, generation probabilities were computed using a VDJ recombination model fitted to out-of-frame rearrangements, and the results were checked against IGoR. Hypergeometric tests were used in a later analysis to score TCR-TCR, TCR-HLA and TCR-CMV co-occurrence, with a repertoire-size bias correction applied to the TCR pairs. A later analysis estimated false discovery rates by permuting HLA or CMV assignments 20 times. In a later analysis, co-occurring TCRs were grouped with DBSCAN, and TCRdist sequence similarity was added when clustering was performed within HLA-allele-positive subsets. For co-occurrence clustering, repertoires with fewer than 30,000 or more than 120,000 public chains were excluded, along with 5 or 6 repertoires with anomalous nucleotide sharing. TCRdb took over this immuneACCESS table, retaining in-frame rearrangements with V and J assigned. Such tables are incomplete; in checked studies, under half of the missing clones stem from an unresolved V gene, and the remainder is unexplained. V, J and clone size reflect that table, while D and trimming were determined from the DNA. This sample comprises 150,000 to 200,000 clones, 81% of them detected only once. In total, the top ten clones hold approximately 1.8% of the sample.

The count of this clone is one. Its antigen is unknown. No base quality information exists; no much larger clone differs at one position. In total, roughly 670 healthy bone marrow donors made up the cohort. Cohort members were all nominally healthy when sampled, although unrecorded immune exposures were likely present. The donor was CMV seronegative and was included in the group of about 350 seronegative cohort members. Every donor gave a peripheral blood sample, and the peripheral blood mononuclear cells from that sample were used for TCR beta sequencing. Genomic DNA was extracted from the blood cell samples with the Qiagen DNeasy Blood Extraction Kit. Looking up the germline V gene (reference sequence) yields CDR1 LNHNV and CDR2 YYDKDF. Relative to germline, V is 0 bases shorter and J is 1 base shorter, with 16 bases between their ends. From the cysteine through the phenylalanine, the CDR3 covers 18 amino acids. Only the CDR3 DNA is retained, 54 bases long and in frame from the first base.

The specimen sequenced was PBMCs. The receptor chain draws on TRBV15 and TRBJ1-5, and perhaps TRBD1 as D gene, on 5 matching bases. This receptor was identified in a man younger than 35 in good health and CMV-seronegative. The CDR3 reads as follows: CATSRDLKGPRSNQPQHF. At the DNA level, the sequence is TGTGCCACCAGCAGAGATCTTAAGGGGCCGCGGAGCAATCAGCCCCAGCATTTT.